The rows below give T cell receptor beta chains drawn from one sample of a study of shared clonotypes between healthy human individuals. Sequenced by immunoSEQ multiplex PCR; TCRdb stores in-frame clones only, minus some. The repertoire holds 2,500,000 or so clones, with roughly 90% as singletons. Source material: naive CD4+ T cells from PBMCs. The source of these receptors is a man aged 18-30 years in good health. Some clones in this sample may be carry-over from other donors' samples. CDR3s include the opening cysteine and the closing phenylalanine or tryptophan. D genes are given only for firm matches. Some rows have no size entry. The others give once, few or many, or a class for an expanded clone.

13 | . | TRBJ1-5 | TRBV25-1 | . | CASTPDVGQPQHF | TGTGCCAGCACCCCGGATGTTGGGCAGCCCCAGCATTTT
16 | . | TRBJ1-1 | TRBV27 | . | CASSLYAGLRDTEAFF | TGTGCCAGCAGTTTATATGCGGGGCTCAGGGACACTGAAGCTTTCTTT
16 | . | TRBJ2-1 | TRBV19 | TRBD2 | CASSARGLAGEDEQFF | TGTGCCAGTAGTGCCCGCGGACTAGCGGGAGAGGATGAGCAGTTCTTC
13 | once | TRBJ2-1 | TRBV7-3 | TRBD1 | CASSQQGGSEQFF | TGTGCCAGCAGCCAACAAGGGGGCAGTGAGCAGTTCTTC
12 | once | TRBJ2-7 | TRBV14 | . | CASSQRTAEQYF | TGTGCCAGCAGCCAACGAACAGCCGAGCAGTACTTC
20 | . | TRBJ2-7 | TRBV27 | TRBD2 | CASSLYRARASGSQGYEQYF | TGTGCCAGCAGTTTATATCGGGCCCGTGCTAGCGGGAGTCAGGGGTACGAGCAGTACTTC
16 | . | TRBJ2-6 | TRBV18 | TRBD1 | CASSPTTGAGANVLTF | TGTGCCAGCTCACCCACTACAGGGGCCGGGGCCAACGTCCTGACTTTC
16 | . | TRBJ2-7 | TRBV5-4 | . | CASSLGNRESPYEQYF | TGTGCCAGCAGCTTGGGCAACAGGGAATCCCCCTACGAGCAGTACTTC
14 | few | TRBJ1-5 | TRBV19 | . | CASNGGPSHQPQHF | TGTGCCAGTAATGGCGGTCCATCCCATCAGCCCCAGCATTTT
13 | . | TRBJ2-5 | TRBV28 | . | CASSLGSEETQYF | TGTGCCAGCAGTTTGGGGTCTGAAGAGACCCAGTACTTC
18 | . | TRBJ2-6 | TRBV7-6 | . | CASSLARQSNSGANVLTF | TGTGCCAGCAGCTTAGCTAGACAATCTAACTCTGGGGCCAACGTCCTGACTTTC
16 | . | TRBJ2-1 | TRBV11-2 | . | CASSLVAGSSYNEQFF | TGTGCCAGCAGCTTAGTTGCGGGGAGCTCCTACAATGAGCAGTTCTTC
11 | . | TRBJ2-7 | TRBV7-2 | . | CASSLEARQYF | TGTGCCAGCAGCTTAGAGGCAAGGCAGTACTTC
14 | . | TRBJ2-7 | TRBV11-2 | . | CASSPKPNRDEQYF | TGTGCCAGCAGCCCTAAACCTAACAGGGACGAGCAGTACTTC
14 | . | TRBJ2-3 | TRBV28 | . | CASSSPGGTDTQYF | TGTGCCAGCAGTTCCCCGGGAGGCACAGATACGCAGTATTTT
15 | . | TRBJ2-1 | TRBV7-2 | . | CASSLLGATYNEQFF | TGTGCCAGCAGCTTACTGGGGGCCACCTACAATGAGCAGTTCTTC
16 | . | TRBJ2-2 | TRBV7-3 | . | CASSLMGGQNTGELFF | TGTGCCAGCAGCTTAATGGGTGGCCAGAACACCGGGGAGCTGTTTTTT
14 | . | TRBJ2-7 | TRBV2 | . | CASSEQGTSYEQYF | TGTGCCAGCAGTGAACAGGGCACCTCCTACGAGCAGTACTTC
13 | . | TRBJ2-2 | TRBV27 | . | CASSLETPGELFF | TGTGCCAGCAGTTTAGAAACCCCCGGGGAGCTGTTTTTT
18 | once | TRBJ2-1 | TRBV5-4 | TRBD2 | CASSSQGAGLETYNEQFF | TGTGCCAGCAGCTCGCAGGGTGCGGGACTAGAAACCTACAATGAGCAGTTCTTC
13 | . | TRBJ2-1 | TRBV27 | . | CASALRRRDEQFF | TGTGCCAGCGCTCTCCGAAGGCGGGATGAGCAGTTCTTC
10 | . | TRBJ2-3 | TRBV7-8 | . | CASTPDTQYF | TGTGCCAGCACCCCAGATACGCAGTATTTT
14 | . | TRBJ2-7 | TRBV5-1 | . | CASSLGGITYEQYF | TGCGCCAGCAGCTTGGGCGGGATAACCTACGAGCAGTACTTC
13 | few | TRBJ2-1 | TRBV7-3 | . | CASSWRTDNEQFF | TGTGCCAGCAGTTGGCGGACCGACAATGAGCAGTTCTTC
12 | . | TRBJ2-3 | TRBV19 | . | CASSDYTDTQYF | TGTGCCAGTAGTGACTACACAGATACGCAGTATTTT
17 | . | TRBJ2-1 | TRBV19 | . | CASSTSLGRNPYNEQFF | TGTGCCAGTAGTACTAGCTTGGGGCGGAACCCCTACAATGAGCAGTTCTTC
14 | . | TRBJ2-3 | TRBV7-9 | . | CASSLDREGDTQYF | TGTGCCAGCAGCTTAGACAGGGAGGGGGATACGCAGTATTTT
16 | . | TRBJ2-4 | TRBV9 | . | CASSVGGAYFKNIQYF | TGTGCCAGCAGCGTAGGAGGGGCCTACTTCAAAAACATTCAGTACTTC
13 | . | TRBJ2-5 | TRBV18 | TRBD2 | CASSPWEGETQYF | TGTGCCAGCTCACCCTGGGAGGGAGAGACCCAGTACTTC
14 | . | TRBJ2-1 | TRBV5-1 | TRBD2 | CASSGVAGTNEQFF | TGCGCCAGCAGCGGGGTAGCGGGGACCAATGAGCAGTTCTTC
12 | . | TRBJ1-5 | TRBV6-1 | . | CASSERTGPQHF | TGTGCCAGCAGTGAGCGGACGGGGCCCCAGCATTTT
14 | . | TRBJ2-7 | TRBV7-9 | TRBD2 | CASTPGGLPYEQYF | TGTGCCAGCACCCCGGGAGGCCTTCCCTACGAGCAGTACTTC
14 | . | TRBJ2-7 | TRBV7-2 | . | CASSLTGSGYEQYF | TGTGCCAGCAGCTTAACCGGGTCCGGTTACGAGCAGTACTTC
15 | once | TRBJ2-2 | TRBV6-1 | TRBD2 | CASRGGGPDTGELFF | TGTGCCAGCAGGGGCGGGGGGCCAGACACCGGGGAGCTGTTTTTT
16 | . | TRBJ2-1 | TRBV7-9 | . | CASKDFSLSSYNEQFF | TGTGCCAGCAAGGACTTTTCCTTAAGCTCCTACAATGAGCAGTTCTTC
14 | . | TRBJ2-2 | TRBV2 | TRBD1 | CASSADRVPGELFF | TGTGCCAGCAGCGCAGACAGGGTCCCCGGGGAGCTGTTTTTT
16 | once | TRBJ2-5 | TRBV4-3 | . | CASSQAPGSHQETQYF | TGCGCCAGCAGCCAAGCACCAGGGTCACACCAAGAGACCCAGTACTTC
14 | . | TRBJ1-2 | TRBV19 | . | CASSIYANNYGYTF | TGTGCCAGTAGTATTTATGCTAATAACTATGGCTACACCTTC
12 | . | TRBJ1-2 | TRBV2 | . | CASNVVEGGYTF | TGTGCCAGCAATGTAGTGGAGGGAGGCTACACCTTC
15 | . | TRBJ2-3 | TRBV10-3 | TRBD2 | CAIRGASGYTDTQYF | TGTGCCATCAGGGGAGCTAGCGGATACACAGATACGCAGTATTTT
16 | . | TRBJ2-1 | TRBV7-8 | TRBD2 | CASSLVGTSGYNEQFF | TGTGCCAGCAGCTTAGTAGGGACTAGCGGGTACAATGAGCAGTTCTTC
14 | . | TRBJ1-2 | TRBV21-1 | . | CASRTQARGFGYTF | TGTGCCAGCAGAACCCAAGCCAGAGGATTTGGCTACACCTTC
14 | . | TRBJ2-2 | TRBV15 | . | CATSRGANTGELFF | TGTGCCACCAGCAGAGGGGCGAACACCGGGGAGCTGTTTTTT
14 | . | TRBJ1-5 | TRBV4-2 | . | CASSQGWGKQPQHF | TGTGCCAGCAGCCAGGGTTGGGGTAAGCAGCCCCAGCATTTT
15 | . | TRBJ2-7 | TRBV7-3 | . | CASSFAGTATFEQYF | TGTGCCAGCAGCTTCGCCGGGACCGCTACCTTCGAGCAGTACTTC
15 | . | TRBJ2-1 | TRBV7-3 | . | CASSSSRGGNNEQFF | TGTGCCAGCAGCTCCTCACGAGGGGGAAACAATGAGCAGTTCTTC
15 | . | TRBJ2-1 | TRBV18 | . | CASSPLGAGENEQFF | TGTGCCAGCTCACCGCTGGGGGCGGGGGAGAATGAGCAGTTCTTC
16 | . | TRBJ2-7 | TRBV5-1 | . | CASSRRGPESTYEQYF | TGCGCCAGCAGCCGACGGGGACCTGAGAGTACCTACGAGCAGTACTTC
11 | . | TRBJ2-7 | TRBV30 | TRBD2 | CAWRGREEQYF | TGTGCCTGGAGAGGGAGGGAGGAGCAGTACTTC
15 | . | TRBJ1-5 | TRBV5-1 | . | CASSLDGGAGQPQHF | TGCGCCAGCAGCTTGGACGGGGGGGCTGGTCAGCCCCAGCATTTT
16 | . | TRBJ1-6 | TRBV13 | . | CASSYDTTSYNSPLHF | TGTGCCAGCAGCTACGACACAACCTCCTATAATTCACCCCTCCACTTT
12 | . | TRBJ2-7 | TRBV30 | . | CAWSVGRYEQYF | TGTGCCTGGAGTGTAGGCAGATACGAGCAGTACTTC
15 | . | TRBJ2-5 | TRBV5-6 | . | CASSLAGQTQETQYF | TGTGCCAGCAGCCTCGCGGGACAAACCCAAGAGACCCAGTACTTC
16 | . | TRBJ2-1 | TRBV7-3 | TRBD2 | CASSPGTSGAYNEQFF | TGTGCCAGCAGCCCCGGGACTAGCGGGGCCTACAATGAGCAGTTCTTC